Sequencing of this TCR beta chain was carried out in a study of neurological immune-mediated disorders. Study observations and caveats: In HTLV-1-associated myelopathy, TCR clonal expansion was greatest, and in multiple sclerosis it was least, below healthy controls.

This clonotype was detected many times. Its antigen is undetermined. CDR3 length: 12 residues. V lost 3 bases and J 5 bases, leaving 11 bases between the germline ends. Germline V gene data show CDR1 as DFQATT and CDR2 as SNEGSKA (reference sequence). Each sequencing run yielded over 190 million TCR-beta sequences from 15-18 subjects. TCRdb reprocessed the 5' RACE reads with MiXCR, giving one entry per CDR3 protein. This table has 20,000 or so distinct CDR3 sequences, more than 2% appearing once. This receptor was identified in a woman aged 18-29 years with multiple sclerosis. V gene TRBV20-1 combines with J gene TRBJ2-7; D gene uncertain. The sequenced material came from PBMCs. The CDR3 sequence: CSASPRQDEQYF. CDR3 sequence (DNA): TGCAGTGCTAGTCCACGCCAGGACGAGCAGTACTTC.